A single sample gave rise to the 19 T cell receptor beta chains below, sequenced in a study of T-cell memory formation after mild COVID-19. MiXCR, run by TCRdb on the 5' RACE reads, gives a single entry per CDR3 protein. The sample lists around 300,000 distinct CDR3 sequences; around 19% were seen once. Sequencing was carried out using PBMCs or a T cell subset sorted from them (not recorded which). The origin of the receptors is a man aged 18 to 30 who had mild COVID-19 (a few samples of this study predate the infection). Cell type and time point are not known.

The J gene is TRBJ2-5, the V gene TRBV6-6; D assignment may be TRBD1 or TRBD2 (6 bases each). The CDR3 runs to 15 residues. The V gene's germline CDR1 is MNHNY and CDR2 SVGAGI (reference sequence). V was cut by 6 bases and J by 1 base, with 15 bases left in between. CDR3 residues: CASRGHGGPQETQYF. CDR3 sequence (DNA): TGTGCCAGCAGGGGGCATGGGGGGCCCCAAGAGACCCAGTACTTC.

The table lists this clonotype with a few counts. The chain recombines TRBV6-2 or TRBV6-3 with TRBJ2-7; D uncertain. This CDR3 is built from 14 residues. Germline CDR1 MNHEY, CDR2 SVGEGT. Trimming took off 8 bases at V and 0 bases at J, with 14 bases between the two ends. The CDR3 region has the DNA TGTGCCAGCCAGAGAGACCTATACTCCTACGAGCAGTACGTC. It is translated as CASQRDLYSYEQYV.

There are a few counts of this clonotype. The chain employs TRBV6-5 and TRBJ1-2; D is uncertain. The length of the CDR3 is 13 residues. V was trimmed by 6 bases and J by 6 bases, leaving 14 bases between them. Germline CDR1 is MNHEY and CDR2 is SVGAGI. The CDR3 coding sequence is TGTGCCAGCAGCAATGGGCCCGTTGATGGCTACACCTTC. This translates into CASSNGPVDGYTF.

There are a few counts of this clonotype. The chain combines TRBV4-2 with TRBJ1-2; 10 positions match TRBD1. The CDR3 runs to 15 residues. Trimming at V came to 0 bases and at J to 5 bases, leaving 3 bases not matched to a gene. Germline V gene sequence: CDR1 LGHNA, CDR2 YNFKEQ. In nucleotides, the CDR3 is TGTGCCAGCAGCCAAGAGGGGACAGGGGCATATGGCTACACCTTC. This gives the protein CASSQEGTGAYGYTF.

The chain carries TRBV7-2 and TRBJ2-5; D unclear. Looked up from germline, CDR1 is SGHTA and CDR2 is FQGNSA. The CDR3 consists of 14 residues. Trimming removed 1 base at V and 5 bases at J, with 11 bases between. The CDR3: CASSLEYSVETQYF. CDR3 DNA: TGTGCCAGCAGCTTAGAGTACTCGGTGGAGACCCAGTACTTC.

The gene calls are TRBV4-1 and TRBJ2-1; tentatively, D is TRBD1 (6 bases). Germline V CDR1 and CDR2: MGHRA, YSYEKL. V lost 4 bases and J 10 bases, leaving 23 bases between the germline ends. The CDR3 covers 16 residues. The CDR3 nucleotides are TGCGCCAGCAGCCGGAAGACAGGACGGTTAGGGGAGGAGCAGTTCTTC. Translation: CASSRKTGRLGEEQFF.

This sequence joins TRBV20-1 and TRBJ2-7; D possibly matches TRBD1 or TRBD2 (6 bases each). There are 15 residues in the CDR3. The V end was cut by 4 bases, the J end by 5 bases, with 21 bases between. Germline V gene data show CDR1 as DFQATT and CDR2 as SNEGSKA (reference sequence). The CDR3 is CSATPAGGPSHEQYF. DNA for the CDR3: TGCAGTGCTACCCCGGCTGGGGGGCCGTCCCACGAGCAGTACTTC.

V is TRBV10-3 and J is TRBJ1-1; D not resolved. The CDR3 spans 16 residues. V gave up 0 bases and J gave up 4 bases, with 15 bases separating them. Germline V CDR1 and CDR2: ENHRY, SYGVKD. This chain's CDR3 is CAISESMGPGSTEAFF. Written as DNA, the CDR3 is TGTGCCATCAGTGAGTCGATGGGTCCGGGAAGCACTGAAGCTTTCTTT.

The rearrangement joins TRBV29-1 to TRBJ1-1; D is possibly TRBD1 (5 bases). The CDR3 is 15 residues long. The germline V gene has CDR1 SQVTM and CDR2 ANQGSEA. V was clipped by 0 bases and J by 0 bases, with 11 bases between them. The CDR3 DNA reads as TGCAGCGTTGAAGATCCGCAGGGTGTGAACACTGAAGCTTTCTTT. Translation: CSVEDPQGVNTEAFF.

This clonotype was recorded a few times. The chain uses TRBV6-6 and TRBJ1-3; TRBD1 is a possible D gene (5 bases). V was cut by 6 bases and J by 0 bases, with 18 bases left in between. CDR1 MNHNY and CDR2 SVGAGI come from the germline V gene (reference sequence). The CDR3 covers 17 residues. CDR3 nucleotide sequence: TGTGCCAGCAGATTCCGCCTAGAGACAGCCTCTGGAAACACCATATATTTT. Translated: CASRFRLETASGNTIYF.

The chain's CDR3 is CAISESTRVGETQYF. Here the CDR3 DNA reads TGTGCCATCAGTGAGTCGACCAGGGTTGGAGAGACCCAGTACTTC. The gene calls are TRBV10-3 and TRBJ2-5; TRBD1 is a possible D gene (5 bases). Germline V gene sequence: CDR1 ENHRY, CDR2 SYGVKD. The CDR3 consists of 15 residues. V lost 0 bases, J lost 4 bases, and 12 bases lay in between.

The V call is TRBV4-3, the J call TRBJ2-1; the match to TRBD2 covers 9 bases. Germline CDR1 and CDR2: LGHNA and YSLEER. This CDR3 contains 17 residues. The V and J ends lost 0 bases and 4 bases, in that order; junction bases with no gene match: 7. The CDR3 region has the DNA TGCGCCAGCAGCCAAGATGGGCGGGGGGGCAGGTACAATGAGCAGTTCTTC. Translating gives CASSQDGRGGRYNEQFF.

The genes are TRBV20-1 and TRBJ1-5, with TRBD1 matching over 7 bases. V shed 0 bases, J shed 8 bases, and the junction held 16 bases outside the gene matches. The CDR3 consists of 17 residues. Germline-derived CDR1 and CDR2 are DFQATT and SNEGSKA (reference sequence). The CDR3 here is CSARDPAGGTAVKPQHF. The CDR3 nucleotides are TGCAGTGCTAGAGACCCAGCGGGGGGGACAGCTGTTAAGCCCCAGCATTTT.

The genes are TRBV28 and TRBJ1-2, with 8 nucleotides matching TRBD1. Germline V gives CDR1 MDHEN, CDR2 SYDVKM. This CDR3 is built from 14 residues. The V gene end was trimmed by 7 bases and the J gene end by 4 bases; junction bases not matched to a gene: 8. The CDR3 region is CASISGGPGYGYTF. The CDR3 DNA sequence: TGTGCCAGCATCTCAGGGGGCCCTGGCTATGGCTACACCTTC.

V gene TRBV6-2 or TRBV6-3 combines with J gene TRBJ1-1; D possibly corresponds to TRBD1 (6 bases). The V gene's germline CDR1 is MNHEY and CDR2 SVGEGT. The CDR3 is 17 residues long. V was clipped by 5 bases and J by 4 bases, with 23 bases between them. This chain's CDR3 is CASSALLNREESTEAFF. As DNA, the CDR3 is TGTGCCAGCAGTGCCCTCCTTAACAGGGAAGAGAGCACTGAAGCTTTCTTT.

This chain joins TRBV7-9 and TRBJ2-1; 9 bases agree with TRBD1. Germline assignment: CDR1 SEHNR and CDR2 FQNEAQ (reference sequence). CDR3 length equals 18 residues. Losses at the gene ends were 3 bases for V and 7 bases for J; bases not matched to a gene: 16. DNA of the CDR3: TGTGCCAGCAGCTTGAGTGGGGCGGGACAGGGTGTTTGGAATGAGCAGTTCTTC. It is translated as CASSLSGAGQGVWNEQFF.

There are a few counts of this clonotype. The V call is TRBV29-1, the J call TRBJ1-2, with D unclear. The CDR3 covers 13 residues. The V gene lost 0 bases and the J gene lost 3 bases, with 8 bases spanning the gap. Germline assignment: CDR1 SQVTM and CDR2 ANQGSEA. The CDR3 sequence: CSVEEEVDYGYTF. Written as DNA, the CDR3 is TGCAGCGTTGAAGAGGAGGTGGACTATGGCTACACCTTC.

This clonotype showed up just a few times. The V call is TRBV30, the J call TRBJ2-5; D might be TRBD2 (5 bases). This CDR3 is 12 amino acids long. V shed 8 bases and J shed 2 bases, with 12 bases lying between them. CDR1 is GTSNPN and CDR2 is SVGIG in the germline V gene (reference sequence). CDR3 DNA: TGTGCCCGGGGAAGAGGACAAGAGACCCAGTACTTC. It is translated as CARGRGQETQYF.

The J gene is TRBJ2-5, the V gene TRBV12-3 or TRBV12-4, with 7 bases fitting TRBD1. Trimming at V came to 5 bases and at J to 1 base, leaving 7 bases not matched to a gene. The CDR3 is 15 residues long. The DNA of the CDR3 is TGTGCCAGCAGTCCAGGGACAGCCTTCCAAGAGACCCAGTACTTC. Translated, it gives CASSPGTAFQETQYF.